These T cell receptor beta chains were read from a single sample in a study of blood T cell repertoires in COVID-19. The data were produced by immunoSEQ multiplex PCR, yet TCRdb's version contains in-frame clones alone and is incomplete. The sample shows about 380,000 clones, approximately 81% of them seen only once. Sequenced input: peripheral blood. Source of these receptors: a woman between 18 and 29 years old with acute or convalescent COVID-19. CDR3s include the opening cysteine and the closing phenylalanine or tryptophan. Fields, in order: clone size, J gene, V gene, D gene, CDR3 protein, CDR3 DNA. D genes are given only for firm matches. Clone sizes are given selectively: once, few, many, or a class where the clone is expanded.

- | TRBJ1-3 | TRBV4-2 | - | CASSLSTAAGNTIYF | TGTGCCAGCAGCCTATCGACAGCTGCGGGAAACACCATATATTTT
- | TRBJ2-7 | TRBV28 | TRBD1 | CASSFRDRGYEQYF | TGTGCCAGCAGTTTCCGGGACAGAGGTTACGAGCAGTACTTC
once | TRBJ2-7 | TRBV3-1/TRBV3-2 | TRBD2 | CASSQDWTSGSYEQYF | TGTGCCAGCAGCCAAGATTGGACTAGCGGCTCCTACGAGCAGTACTTC
- | TRBJ1-1 | TRBV6-5 | TRBD1 | CASSWIPGQRTEAFF | TGTGCCAGCAGTTGGATACCGGGACAGAGGACTGAAGCTTTCTTT
few | TRBJ2-7 | TRBV12-3/TRBV12-4 | TRBD2 | CASSSGRGEQYF | TGTGCCAGCAGTAGCGGGAGAGGTGAGCAGTACTTC
once | TRBJ1-3 | TRBV7-7 | - | CASSLQGAASGNTIYF | TGTGCCAGCAGCCTTCAAGGGGCGGCATCTGGAAACACCATATATTTT
- | TRBJ1-4 | TRBV5-5 | TRBD1 | CASSLEGQINEKLFF | TGTGCCAGCAGCTTGGAGGGACAGATTAATGAAAAACTGTTTTTT
- | TRBJ2-1 | TRBV24-1 | TRBD2 | CATSDGSGGADEQFF | TGTGCCACCAGTGACGGATCGGGGGGGGCGGATGAGCAGTTCTTC
- | TRBJ2-3 | TRBV5-6 | - | CASSPSGRPSTDTQYF | TGTGCCAGCAGCCCGTCGGGGAGGCCTAGCACAGATACGCAGTATTTT
- | TRBJ2-7 | TRBV5-1 | - | CASAGDSYEQYF | TGCGCCAGCGCCGGGGACTCCTACGAGCAGTACTTC
- | TRBJ1-1 | TRBV20-1 | - | CSAIRSTEAFF | TGCAGTGCTATTCGGAGCACTGAAGCTTTCTTT
- | TRBJ1-2 | TRBV29-1 | - | CSALEGSRGYTF | TGCAGCGCCCTGGAGGGATCGAGGGGCTACACCTTC
- | TRBJ1-2 | TRBV5-1 | TRBD1 | CASSLDYRGANYGYTF | TGCGCCAGCAGCTTGGACTACAGGGGCGCTAACTATGGCTACACCTTC
- | TRBJ1-6 | TRBV6-1 | - | CASSERVGGSPLHF | TGTGCCAGCAGTGAACGAGTAGGAGGCTCACCCCTCCACTTT
- | TRBJ2-7 | TRBV20-1 | - | CSASHEGNTYEQYF | TGCAGTGCTAGTCATGAGGGAAATACCTACGAGCAGTACTTC
- | TRBJ1-1 | TRBV6-5 | - | CASSYSGGNTEAFF | TGTGCCAGCAGTTACTCCGGGGGGAACACTGAAGCTTTCTTT
- | TRBJ1-5 | TRBV7-2 | TRBD1 | CASSYNRGDQPQHF | TGTGCCAGCAGCTACAACAGGGGGGATCAGCCCCAGCATTTT
- | TRBJ2-6 | TRBV4-1 | - | CASSQGEGASGANVLTF | TGCGCCAGCAGCCAAGGAGAGGGCGCCTCTGGGGCCAACGTCCTGACTTTC
- | TRBJ1-1 | TRBV6-1 | - | CASSEDTTNTEAFF | TGTGCCAGCAGTGAGGACACTACGAACACTGAAGCTTTCTTT
few | TRBJ1-2 | TRBV2 | - | CASRKEGVGGYTF | TGTGCCAGCAGGAAAGAGGGGGTGGGTGGCTACACCTTC
once | TRBJ2-6 | TRBV18 | TRBD1 | CASSSVSGTGSTGANVLTF | TGTGCCAGCTCATCGGTATCCGGGACAGGGTCGACAGGGGCCAACGTCCTGACTTTC
- | TRBJ1-2 | TRBV7-2 | - | CASSEGVGYGYTF | TGTGCCAGCAGCGAAGGGGTGGGGTATGGCTACACCTTC
- | TRBJ1-5 | TRBV6-5 | - | CASTSSGNGNQPQHF | TGTGCCAGCACATCCTCAGGGAATGGCAATCAGCCCCAGCATTTT
- | TRBJ1-2 | TRBV14 | - | CASSQERNGFRGYTF | TGTGCCAGCAGCCAAGAAAGGAACGGGTTCCGTGGCTACACCTTC
once | TRBJ2-7 | TRBV20-1 | - | CSASGSSYEQYF | TGCAGTGCTAGTGGTAGCTCCTACGAGCAGTACTTC
- | TRBJ1-1 | TRBV5-1 | TRBD1 | CASSLGGGRAFF | TGCGCCAGCAGCTTGGGAGGGGGCCGAGCTTTCTTT
- | TRBJ1-5 | TRBV6-5 | - | CASIGSDGRNQPQHF | TGTGCCAGCATAGGTAGCGACGGCCGCAATCAGCCCCAGCATTTT
- | TRBJ1-6 | TRBV2 | - | CASSEGGEPYNSPLHF | TGTGCCAGCAGTGAGGGGGGGGAACCCTATAATTCACCCCTCCACTTT
- | TRBJ2-7 | TRBV28 | TRBD2 | CASSWTSGSGLYEQYF | TGTGCCAGCAGTTGGACTAGCGGGAGTGGGCTCTACGAGCAGTACTTC
- | TRBJ1-2 | TRBV6-6 | TRBD1 | CASSLRDSVIGNGYTF | TGTGCCAGCAGCCTCCGGGACAGCGTTATAGGGAACGGCTACACCTTC
- | TRBJ1-5 | TRBV7-6 | - | CASSLVEGGNQPQHF | TGTGCCAGCAGCTTAGTGGAGGGCGGCAATCAGCCCCAGCATTTT
- | TRBJ1-1 | TRBV2 | - | CASSADRKAFF | TGTGCCAGCAGCGCTGACAGGAAAGCTTTCTTT
- | TRBJ1-1 | TRBV5-5 | - | CASSLARGNTEAFF | TGTGCCAGCAGCTTGGCCAGAGGTAACACTGAAGCTTTCTTT
- | TRBJ2-3 | TRBV20-1 | TRBD2 | CSASKRGVPDTQYF | TGCAGTGCTAGTAAGCGGGGGGTACCAGATACGCAGTATTTT
- | TRBJ2-7 | TRBV15 | - | CATLRKADEQYF | TGTGCCACCCTTCGAAAGGCGGACGAGCAGTACTTC
- | TRBJ1-3 | TRBV15 | - | CATSSVLNLNTIYF | TGTGCCACCAGCAGTGTACTCAACCTAAACACCATATATTTT
- | TRBJ1-3 | TRBV30 | - | CAWSDGRFDTIYF | TGTGCCTGGAGTGATGGCAGGTTTGACACCATATATTTT
- | TRBJ2-2 | TRBV30 | - | CAWTSAGAENTGELFF | TGTGCCTGGACTTCGGCGGGGGCCGAGAACACCGGGGAGCTGTTTTTT
- | TRBJ1-2 | TRBV5-1 | - | CASSSTLNMYGYTF | TGCGCCAGCAGCTCAACCCTTAACATGTATGGCTACACCTTC
- | TRBJ2-7 | TRBV10-3 | - | CAIRAGELYEQYF | TGTGCCATCAGGGCCGGGGAGCTTTACGAGCAGTACTTC
- | TRBJ1-3 | TRBV2 | - | CASSEMAGPGNTIYF | TGTGCCAGCAGTGAAATGGCAGGGCCTGGAAACACCATATATTTT
- | TRBJ1-6 | TRBV12-5 | - | CASGLALQGAGPRVSPLHF | TGTGCTAGTGGTTTGGCTTTACAAGGGGCAGGGCCCAGAGTTTCACCCCTCCACTTT
- | TRBJ1-5 | TRBV28 | TRBD1 | CASSLQGLHQPQHF | TGTGCCAGCAGTCTACAGGGGCTCCATCAGCCCCAGCATTTT
- | TRBJ1-5 | TRBV6-5 | - | CATRPGGASNQPQHF | TGTGCCACACGGCCGGGAGGCGCGAGCAATCAGCCCCAGCATTTT
- | TRBJ1-2 | TRBV21-1 | - | CASSKGCRSRGGYTF | TGTGCCAGCAGCAAAGGTTGTAGGAGCCGGGGTGGCTACACCTTC
- | TRBJ2-7 | TRBV7-3 | - | CASSPSLGENSYEQYF | TGTGCCAGCAGCCCATCCTTAGGGGAAAACTCCTACGAGCAGTACTTC
- | TRBJ1-4 | TRBV28 | TRBD1 | CASRGDRGSEEKLFF | TGTGCCAGCAGGGGAGACAGGGGTAGTGAAGAAAAACTGTTTTTT
- | TRBJ2-7 | TRBV6-6 | TRBD1 | CASSYGQGPYEQYF | TGTGCCAGCAGCTATGGACAGGGACCCTACGAGCAGTACTTC
- | TRBJ1-1 | TRBV19 | TRBD1 | CASRRQGGVKGTEAFF | TGTGCCAGTAGAAGACAGGGGGGAGTAAAGGGGACTGAAGCTTTCTTT
- | TRBJ1-4 | TRBV4-1 | - | CASSQDPGVGEKLFF | TGCGCCAGCAGCCAAGATCCCGGGGTTGGGGAAAAACTGTTTTTT
- | TRBJ2-1 | TRBV13 | - | CASSLVGAANEQFF | TGTGCCAGCAGCTTAGTAGGGGCAGCTAATGAGCAGTTCTTC